This is a list of T cell receptor beta chains from one sample in a study of yellow fever vaccine responses in identical twins. TCRdb reanalysed the RT-PCR reads using MiXCR and keeps one entry per CDR3 protein. The data show some 3,300 distinct CDR3 sequences, 81% seen once. The sample was T cells from blood (PBMCs), unsorted or a sorted subset (not recorded which), taken before or after yellow fever vaccination (not recorded which). The receptors come from a woman under 30 who received the yellow fever vaccine. Each CDR3 is given with its conserved first and last residue.

TRBJ1-2 | TRBV13 | CASSPRAGQDHYGYTF
TRBJ2-5 | TRBV3-1 | CASSPSGRTTETQYF
TRBJ1-2 | TRBV28 | CASRTGGSHSYTF
TRBJ2-3 | TRBV5-1 | CASSFTDQGTDTQYF
TRBJ2-3 | TRBV20-1 | CSARGVQGGDTDTQYF
TRBJ1-1 | TRBV7-9 | CASSFPSDPGWGTEAFF
TRBJ1-4 | TRBV13 | CASRKGQSNEKLFF
TRBJ2-5 | TRBV7-3 | CASSRTGGYQETQYF
TRBJ1-5 | TRBV11-2 | CASSFPNNQPQHF
TRBJ1-1 | TRBV18 | CASSPIKGGTEAFF
TRBJ1-5 | TRBV20-1 | CSAPPIGILNQPQHF
TRBJ2-1 | TRBV24-1 | CATSDPTGPGNEQFF
TRBJ1-2 | TRBV20-1 | CSATKQGPDGYTF
TRBJ1-5 | TRBV4-2 | CASSQDVQGNQPQHF
TRBJ2-4 | TRBV28 | CASTGGDVNIQYF
TRBJ2-1 | TRBV7-8 | CASSLVSGRTDEQFF
TRBJ2-3 | TRBV24-1 | CATGGLHTDTQYF
TRBJ1-5 | TRBV28 | CASSTDSFNQPQHF
TRBJ1-4 | TRBV9 | CASSVGGETNEKLFF
TRBJ1-4 | TRBV10-3 | CAISGSEPGLGEKLFF
TRBJ2-7 | TRBV25-1 | CASSDRGINYEQYF
TRBJ2-3 | TRBV7-3 | CASSPSLTDTQYF
TRBJ2-1 | TRBV28 | CASSSQGTSYNEQFF
TRBJ2-1 | TRBV12-2 | CASRLDVSGGPSSYNEQFF
TRBJ1-2 | TRBV29-1 | CSVGDRSHNGYTF
TRBJ2-1 | TRBV4-1 | CASSQARLRGGKNEQFF